This entry lists 21 T cell receptor beta chains sequenced from one sample in a study of a mutant IDH1 vaccine in newly diagnosed glioma. Their antigens remain unidentified. Method: immunoSEQ multiplex PCR; TCRdb's copy keeps in-frame clones and lacks some. The repertoire holds about 26,000 clones, with approximately 80% as singletons. Time point defined: week 5, during vaccination. Each dose delivered 300 ug of mutant IDH1 20-mer peptide subcutaneously with imiquimod. The sample in question was PBMCs, obtained from a glioma patient whose treatment included an IDH1 peptide vaccine. These TCRs come from a man aged 40-55 years with glioma. Some clones in this sample may be carry-over from other donors' samples.

This clone was recorded once. The rearrangement joins TRBV11-2 to TRBJ2-3, with D possibly called TRBD1 or TRBD2 (5 bases each). This CDR3 spans 14 amino acids. The germline V gene encodes CDR1 SGHAT and CDR2 FQNNGV. Trimming removed 5 bases from V and 8 bases from J, with 17 bases in between. The CDR3: CASSNRDVAPTQYF. The CDR3 DNA reads TGTGCCAGCAGCAACCGGGACGTCGCTCCTACGCAGTATTTT.

CDR3 protein: CASSFPTPGPSNSPLHF. The CDR3 DNA reads as TGTGCCAGCAGCTTTCCCACCCCGGGACCTTCCAATTCACCCCTCCACTTT. V usage is TRBV5-4 and J usage is TRBJ1-6, with D perhaps TRBD1 (5 bases). This CDR3 spans 17 amino acids. The germline V gene encodes CDR1 SGHNT and CDR2 YYREEE (reference sequence). V lost 2 bases to trimming and J lost 7 bases, with 19 bases between them. The variable domain in full, with the rest retrieved from reference TRBV5-4 and TRBJ1-6, is ETGVTQSPTHLIKTRGQQVTLRCSSQSGHNTVSWYQQALGQGPQFIFQYYREEENGRGNFPPRFSGLQFPNYSSELNVNALELDDSALYLCASSFPTPGPSNSPLHFGNGTRLTVT.

The chain couples TRBV11-3 to TRBJ2-3; 7 nucleotides align to TRBD1. CDR1 and CDR2 from the germline V gene are SGHNT and YENEEA. The CDR3 is made up of 16 amino acids. With V trimmed by 1 base and J by 2 bases, 6 bases remained unmatched. For the CDR3, the DNA is TGTGCCAGCAGCTTAGGACGAACAGGGGACACAGATACGCAGTATTTT. It codes for CASSLGRTGDTDTQYF. Variable domain in full (rest from reference TRBV11-3 and TRBJ2-3): EAGVVQSPRYKIIEKKQPVAFWCNPISGHNTLYWYLQNLGQGPELLIRYENEEAVDDSQLPKDRFSAERLKGVDSTLKIQPAELGDSAVYLCASSLGRTGDTDTQYFGPGTRLTVL.

V gene TRBV4-3 combines with J gene TRBJ1-1; D is perhaps TRBD1 (5 bases). The CDR3 runs 12 residues. V was clipped by 2 bases and J by 11 bases, with 12 bases between them. Germline V gene sequence: CDR1 LGHNA, CDR2 YSLEER. CDR3 DNA: TGCGCCAGCAGCCAAACGCGGGACTATGCTTTCTTT. This codes for CASSQTRDYAFF.

The chain is built from TRBV4-2 and TRBJ2-7; 12 positions match TRBD2. The V segment lost 1 base and the J segment 2 bases; nucleotides outside the gene matches: 3. Germline V lookup: CDR1 LGHNA, CDR2 YNFKEQ. The CDR3 extends over 16 amino acids. The CDR3 coding sequence is TGTGCCAGCAGCCAAGTGCTAGCGGGGGGGACCTACGAGCAGTACTTC. Encoded protein: CASSQVLAGGTYEQYF.

The chain links TRBV19 to TRBJ2-7; 7 bases agree with TRBD2. This CDR3 spans 15 amino acids. From germline, CDR1 is LNHDA and CDR2 SQIVND (reference sequence). Trimming removed 5 bases from V and 2 bases from J; junction bases left unmatched: 9. CDR3 DNA: TGTGCCAGTAGTGGTAGGGAGGGCGCCACCTACGAGCAGTACTTC. This gives the protein CASSGREGATYEQYF. Full variable domain (missing parts from reference TRBV19 and TRBJ2-7): DGGITQSPKYLFRKEGQNVTLSCEQNLNHDAMYWYRQDPGQGLRLIYYSQIVNDFQKGDIAEGYSVSREKKESFPLTVTSAQKNPTAFYLCASSGREGATYEQYFGPGTRLTVT.

The CDR3 is CASSLGWELDTIYF. The CDR3 DNA reads TGCGCCAGCAGCCTGGGGTGGGAGTTGGACACCATATATTTT. This sequence joins TRBV5-1 and TRBJ1-3; unclear D gene. Trimming took 4 bases from V and 8 from J, leaving 16 bases between them. Germline V lookup: CDR1 SGHRS, CDR2 YFSETQ. This CDR3 spans 14 amino acids.

This chain uses TRBV7-2 with TRBJ1-2; 8 nucleotides match TRBD1. The germline V gene encodes CDR1 SGHTA and CDR2 FQGNSA. V lost 3 bases and J lost 3; bases outside the gene matches: 3. The CDR3 spans 14 residues. CDR3 coding DNA: TGTGCCAGCAGCTTGTCAGGGGGCTACTATGGCTACACCTTC. This translates into CASSLSGGYYGYTF.

The genes are TRBV27 and TRBJ2-3; 11 nucleotides align to TRBD2. The CDR3 contains 15 residues. From germline, CDR1 is MNHEY and CDR2 SMNVEV (reference sequence). V dropped 3 bases and J dropped 6; count of bases not matched to a gene: 5. The CDR3 loop is CASSFSSGGRDTQYF. The CDR3 nucleotides are TGTGCCAGCAGTTTTTCTAGCGGGGGGAGGGATACGCAGTATTTT.

This sequence joins TRBV30 and TRBJ2-3; D not certain. V was cut by 0 bases and J by 4 bases, with 5 bases left in between. This CDR3 has 12 residues. Germline CDR1 is GTSNPN and CDR2 is SVGIG (reference sequence). This chain's CDR3 is CAWSVGPDTQYF. The CDR3 DNA reads TGTGCCTGGAGTGTCGGGCCAGATACGCAGTATTTT.

The chain is built from TRBV30 and TRBJ1-2; the match to TRBD1 covers 7 bases. The junction had 8 bases not matched to a gene; V was cut back by 5 bases and J by 5 bases. The germline V gene encodes CDR1 GTSNPN and CDR2 SVGIG (reference sequence). The CDR3 has 13 amino acids. The CDR3, as DNA: TGTGCCTGGGTGGAGACAGGGCGTTATGGCTACACCTTC. As protein: CAWVETGRYGYTF.

The chain recombines TRBV6-5 with TRBJ1-1, with D unresolved. Trimming cost V 0 bases and J 4 bases, with 9 bases left between them. The CDR3 is made up of 14 amino acids. Germline V gives CDR1 MNHEY, CDR2 SVGAGI. The CDR3 coding sequence is TGTGCCAGCAGTTACTCGACTGGTGGCACTGAAGCTTTCTTT. Its translation: CASSYSTGGTEAFF.

V gene TRBV7-9 combines with J gene TRBJ1-2; D may be TRBD1 (6 bases). V gave up 5 bases and J gave up 4 bases, with 14 bases separating them. The CDR3 consists of 14 residues. Germline V gives CDR1 SEHNR, CDR2 FQNEAQ (reference sequence). The CDR3 sequence: CASSLDSFTYGYTF. As DNA, the CDR3 is TGTGCCAGCAGCCTGGACAGCTTTACCTATGGCTACACCTTC. The entire variable domain, with the rest obtained from reference TRBV7-9 and TRBJ1-2, is as follows: DTGVSQNPRHKITKRGQNVTFRCDPISEHNRLYWYRQTLGQGPEFLTYFQNEAQLEKSRLLSDRFSAERPKGSFSTLEIQRTEQGDSAMYLCASSLDSFTYGYTFGSGTRLTVV.

V usage is TRBV18 and J usage is TRBJ2-2; 7 bases map to TRBD1. The CDR3 loop spans 17 amino acids. Per germline, CDR1 KGHSH and CDR2 LQKENI. With V trimmed by 0 bases and J by 0 bases, 4 bases remained unmatched. CDR3 bases: TGTGCCAGCTCACCACCCTCGGGACAGTCGAACACCGGGGAGCTGTTTTTT. This encodes CASSPPSGQSNTGELFF.

This clone was observed once. The V and J genes are TRBV2 and TRBJ2-1; D is perhaps TRBD1 (6 bases). The CDR3 runs 15 residues. Germline V gene sequence: CDR1 SNHLY, CDR2 FYNNEI. V lost 8 bases and J lost 2, with 16 bases in between. The CDR3 loop is CASFRPGATYNEQFF. In nucleotides, the CDR3 is TGTGCCAGCTTTCGCCCAGGGGCGACCTACAATGAGCAGTTCTTC.

This clone was counted a few times. This chain links TRBV4-2 with TRBJ1-5, with a tentative D call TRBD1 (5 bases). The CDR3 is 19 residues long. CDR1 and CDR2 (germline): LGHNA, YNFKEQ. V was cut by 0 bases and J by 0 bases, with 18 bases left in between. Here the CDR3 DNA reads TGTGCCAGCAGCCAAGAACCGACAGATAACGTTTATAGCAATCAGCCCCAGCATTTT. Amino acid sequence: CASSQEPTDNVYSNQPQHF.

The chain employs TRBV5-8 and TRBJ1-4, with a tentative D call TRBD1 (6 bases). Trimming cost V 2 bases and J 5 bases, with 7 bases left between them. CDR3 length equals 13 residues. CDR1 and CDR2 from the germline V gene are SGHTS and YDEGEE. CDR3 nucleotide sequence: TGTGCCAGCAGCTTAGGGGGGAATGAAAAACTGTTTTTT. Translated, it gives CASSLGGNEKLFF.

The gene calls are TRBV29-1 and TRBJ2-4; unclear D gene. V lost 0 bases to trimming and J lost 0 bases, with 6 bases between them. This CDR3 region has 14 residues. From germline, CDR1 is SQVTM and CDR2 ANQGSEA. CDR3: CSVEDGLAKNIQYF. DNA for the CDR3: TGCAGCGTTGAAGACGGGTTAGCCAAAAACATTCAGTACTTC.

The rearrangement links TRBV29-1 to TRBJ2-7; 9 nucleotides agree with TRBD1. V lost 0 bases and J lost 5; bases outside the gene matches: 8. CDR1 and CDR2 from the germline V gene are SQVTM and ANQGSEA. The CDR3 contains 15 residues. CDR3 sequence: CSVEDPGQGVDEQYF. Here the CDR3 DNA reads TGCAGCGTTGAAGATCCGGGACAGGGTGTCGACGAGCAGTACTTC.

V gene TRBV5-6 combines with J gene TRBJ2-3; D is undetermined. Germline V gene lookup returns CDR1 SGHDT and CDR2 YYEEEE. The CDR3 loop spans 13 amino acids. V gave up 0 bases and J gave up 1 base, with 3 bases separating them. CDR3 sequence (DNA): TGTGCCAGCAGCTTGGGAGGCACAGATACGCAGTATTTT. This gives the protein CASSLGGTDTQYF. Together with reference TRBV5-6 and TRBJ2-3, the CDR3 gives the full variable domain: DAGVTQSPTHLIKTRGQQVTLRCSPKSGHDTVSWYQQALGQGPQFIFQYYEEEERQRGNFPDRFSGHQFPNYSSELNVNALLLGDSALYLCASSLGGTDTQYFGPGTRLTVL.

V and J are TRBV20-1 and TRBJ1-1; D not certain. The CDR3 sequence is 10 residues long. Germline loops: CDR1 DFQATT, CDR2 SNEGSKA (reference sequence). Between the trimmed V and J ends, which lost 5 bases and 8 bases, there was a span of 9 bases. Here the CDR3 DNA reads TGCAGTGCTGTCGACGCCGAAGCTTTCTTT. Translation gives CSAVDAEAFF.